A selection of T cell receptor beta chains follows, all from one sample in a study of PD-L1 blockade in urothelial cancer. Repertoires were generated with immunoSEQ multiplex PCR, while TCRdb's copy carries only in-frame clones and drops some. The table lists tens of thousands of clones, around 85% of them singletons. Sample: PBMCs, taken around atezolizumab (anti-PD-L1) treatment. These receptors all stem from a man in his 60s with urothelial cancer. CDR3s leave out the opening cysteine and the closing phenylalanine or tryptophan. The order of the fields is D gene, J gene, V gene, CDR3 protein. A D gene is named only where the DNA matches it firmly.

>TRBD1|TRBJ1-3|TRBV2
ASSEGDRGRENTIY
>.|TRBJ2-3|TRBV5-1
ASSLAVRGTDTQY
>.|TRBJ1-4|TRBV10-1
ASSESGRAGEKLF
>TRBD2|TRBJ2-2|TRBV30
AWSTGTSEAGELF
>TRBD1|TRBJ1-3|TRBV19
ASSIARDRVSGNTIY
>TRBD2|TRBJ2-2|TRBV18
ASSPGLAGNTGELF
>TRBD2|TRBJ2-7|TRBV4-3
ASSQVIAGSYEQY
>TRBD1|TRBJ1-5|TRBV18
ASSPSTGGSNQPQH
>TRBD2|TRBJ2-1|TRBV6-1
ASSTRLAGEQF
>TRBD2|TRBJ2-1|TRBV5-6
ASSLAKRGGSYNEQF
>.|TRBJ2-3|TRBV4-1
ARFQGTDTQY
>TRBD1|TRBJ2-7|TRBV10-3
AISLGQADSYEQY
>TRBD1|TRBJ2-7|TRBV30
AWGTGGSSYEQY
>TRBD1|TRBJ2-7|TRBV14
ASSERTGGSYEQY
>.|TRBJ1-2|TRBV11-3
ASSLRFDRRE
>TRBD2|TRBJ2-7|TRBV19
ASSIAEGGYEQY
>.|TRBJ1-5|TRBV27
ASSFTGRGFSNQPQH
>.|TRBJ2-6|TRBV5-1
ASSFMSSGANVLT
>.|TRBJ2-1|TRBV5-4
ASSVGGQGGYNEQF
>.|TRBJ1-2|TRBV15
ATSMPDRNYGYT
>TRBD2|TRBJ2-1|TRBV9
ASSVGREGLAGGDEQF
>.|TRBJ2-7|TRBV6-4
ASSGGLALRPYEQY
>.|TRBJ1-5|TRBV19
ASTLSRHTNQPQH
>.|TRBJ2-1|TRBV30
AWTPTGFGQF
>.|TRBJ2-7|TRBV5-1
ASSLDRPIGYEQY
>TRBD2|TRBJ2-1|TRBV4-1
ASRPGLAGGDEQF
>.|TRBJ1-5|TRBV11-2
ASSFQGFGNQPQH
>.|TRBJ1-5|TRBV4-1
ASSQLMGVWDSNQPQH
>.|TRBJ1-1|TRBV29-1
SVVRSDRSEAF
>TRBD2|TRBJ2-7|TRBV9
ASSVGASGGSYEQY
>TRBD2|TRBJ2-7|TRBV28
ASSSHTSEKY
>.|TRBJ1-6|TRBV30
AWSHSHEALHNSPLH
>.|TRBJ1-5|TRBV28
ASSLFWGVQPQH
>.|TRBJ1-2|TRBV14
ASSRDRNYGYT
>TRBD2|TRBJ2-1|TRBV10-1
ASSRDLGRGGNEQF
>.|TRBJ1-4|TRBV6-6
ASSYDRHNEKLF
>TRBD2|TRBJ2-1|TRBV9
ASSRTGGSYNEQF
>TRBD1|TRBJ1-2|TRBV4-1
ASSQDINRGRSRHGYT
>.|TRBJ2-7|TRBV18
ASSPVRVYEQY
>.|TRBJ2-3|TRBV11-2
ASSPQRVTDTQY
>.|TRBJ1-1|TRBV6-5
ASRYTSQGYTEAF
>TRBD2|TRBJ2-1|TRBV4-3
ASSQYTTSDRYEQF
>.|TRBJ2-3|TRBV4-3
ASSQDRDTQY
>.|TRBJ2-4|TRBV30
AWNQGEGGDGVAKNIQY
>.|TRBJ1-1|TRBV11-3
ASSATGRTEAF
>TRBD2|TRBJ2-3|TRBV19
ASSKLAGTDTQY
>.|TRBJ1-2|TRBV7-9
ASSLAGAGYGYT
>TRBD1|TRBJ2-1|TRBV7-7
ASSLDSGGFFNEQF
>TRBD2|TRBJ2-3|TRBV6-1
ASIAGGSTDTQY
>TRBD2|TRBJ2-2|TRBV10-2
ASTRAGFPGSNTGELF
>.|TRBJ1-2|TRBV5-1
ASSWGGEGGGYT
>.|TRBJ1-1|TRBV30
AWSRNEDTEAF
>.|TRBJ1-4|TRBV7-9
ASTQVRGGDEKLF
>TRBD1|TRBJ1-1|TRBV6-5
ASILGQGRNTEAF
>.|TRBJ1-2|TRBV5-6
ASSLAGDSGYT
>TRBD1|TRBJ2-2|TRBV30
AWSRNRGSGELF
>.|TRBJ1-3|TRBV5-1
ASSLFLGPRNTIY
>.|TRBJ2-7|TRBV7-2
ASSLALGRESYEQY